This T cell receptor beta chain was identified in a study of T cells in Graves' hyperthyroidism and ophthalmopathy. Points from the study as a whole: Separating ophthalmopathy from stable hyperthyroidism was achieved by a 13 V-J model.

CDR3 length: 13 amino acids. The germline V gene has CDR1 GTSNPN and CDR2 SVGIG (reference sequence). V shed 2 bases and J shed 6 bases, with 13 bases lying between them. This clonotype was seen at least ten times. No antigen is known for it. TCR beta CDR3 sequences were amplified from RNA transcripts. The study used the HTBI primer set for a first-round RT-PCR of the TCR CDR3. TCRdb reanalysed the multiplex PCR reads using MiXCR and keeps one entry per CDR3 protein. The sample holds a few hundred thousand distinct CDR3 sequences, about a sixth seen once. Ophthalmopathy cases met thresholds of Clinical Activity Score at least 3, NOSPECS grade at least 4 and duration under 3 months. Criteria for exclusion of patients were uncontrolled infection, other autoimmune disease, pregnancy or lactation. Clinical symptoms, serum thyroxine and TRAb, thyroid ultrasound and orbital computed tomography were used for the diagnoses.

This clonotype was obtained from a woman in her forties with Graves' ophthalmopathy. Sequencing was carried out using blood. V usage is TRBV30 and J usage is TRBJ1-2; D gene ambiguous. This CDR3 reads CAWSSGQMNGYTF. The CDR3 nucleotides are TGTGCCTGGAGTTCCGGGCAGATGAATGGCTACACCTTC.